This T cell receptor beta chain was observed in a study of shared clonotypes between healthy human individuals. On the study more broadly: Three plates each covered CD4 naive and memory; CD8 naive two, CD8 memory one.

Sequencing was performed with immunoSEQ multiplex PCR; in TCRdb, only in-frame clones are kept and a portion is missing. The sample lists around 2,000,000 clones, 90% to 95% occurring once. Per the germline V gene, CDR1 is SEHNR and CDR2 is FQNEAQ (reference sequence). The CDR3 length is 13 residues. Trimming removed 3 bases from V and 5 bases from J, with 10 bases in between. On this clone: Other nucleotide sequences in the sample specify the same CDR3.

The chain has TRBV7-9 and TRBJ2-5; D perhaps matches TRBD1 (6 bases). The specimen sequenced was naive CD4+ T cells sorted from blood. The subset is: CD45RA+ positively selected. The receptor's source is a young man in good health. As DNA, the CDR3 is TGTGCCAGCAGCTTGGGCCAGGGGGAGACCCAGTACTTC. It yields the protein CASSLGQGETQYF.